The following is a T cell receptor (beta chain) sequence with its context. These data originate in a study of CD8 T cells in Susac syndrome. The RNA, roughly 0.45 to 1 ug, was put through reverse transcription using random hexamers. Via MiXCR, TCRdb re-called the immunoSEQ multiplex PCR reads, giving one row per CDR3 protein. The sample shows around 280,000 distinct CDR3 sequences, 90% to 95% of them seen only once. This CDR3 is built from 16 residues. Trimming shortened V by 1 base and J by 4 bases, and 17 bases separated the two germline ends. The germline V gene has CDR1 DFQATT and CDR2 SNEGSKA (reference sequence).

This clonotype originated in a human donor with multiple sclerosis. The genes are TRBV20-1 and TRBJ2-1; either TRBD1 or TRBD2 may fit D (5 bases each). The sample was CD4+ T cells from PBMCs. The CDR3 nucleotides read TGCAGTGCTAGAGTCCCCGGGACCTGGAAATACAATGAGCAGTTCTTC. It codes for CSARVPGTWKYNEQFF.